These 30 T cell receptor beta chains share one sample of origin, sequenced in a study of cytotoxic CD8 clonotypes in ibrutinib-treated CLL. The data were produced by immunoSEQ multiplex PCR, yet TCRdb's version contains in-frame clones alone and is incomplete. The sample shows approximately 91,000 clones, 75% to 85% of them seen only once. The sample in question was PBMCs, obtained after 12 months of ibrutinib treatment. These receptor sequences come from a human donor with chronic lymphocytic leukemia.

Many counts were recorded for this clone. J is TRBJ2-7 and V is TRBV6-4, with 8 positions matching TRBD2. From germline, CDR1 is MRHNA and CDR2 SNTAGT. The CDR3 is 15 amino acids. The V segment lost 3 bases and the J segment 0 bases; nucleotides outside the gene matches: 4. CDR3: CASSELADSSYEQYF. The CDR3 DNA reads as TGTGCCAGCAGTGAACTAGCGGACAGCTCCTACGAGCAGTACTTC.

The J gene is TRBJ2-1, the V gene TRBV7-6; D is uncertain. Germline V gene lookup returns CDR1 SGHVS and CDR2 FNYEAQ. CDR3 length: 17 residues. The V end was cut by 5 bases, the J end by 0 bases, with 17 bases between. The CDR3, as DNA: TGTGCCAGCAGCCCGAACTTGGGTCCGAGCTCCTACAATGAGCAGTTCTTC. This gives the protein CASSPNLGPSSYNEQFF.

The CDR3 reads CASTDRGPVDGYTF. The CDR3, as DNA: TGTGCCAGCACCGACAGGGGGCCGGTAGATGGCTACACCTTC. The chain has TRBV2 and TRBJ1-2; 10 bases are a match to TRBD1. The CDR3 extends over 14 amino acids. Germline V gene sequence: CDR1 SNHLY, CDR2 FYNNEI. With 7 bases clipped from V and 6 bases from J, the junction kept 8 bases outside the gene matches.

The chain couples TRBV7-2 to TRBJ2-5, with D perhaps TRBD1 (6 bases). Trimming removed 5 bases from V and 1 base from J, with 14 bases in between. Germline values: CDR1 SGHTA, CDR2 FQGNSA. This CDR3 spans 15 amino acids. Here the CDR3 reads CASSPPGTPQETQYF. The CDR3, as DNA: TGTGCCAGCAGCCCCCCCGGGACACCCCAAGAGACCCAGTACTTC.

V and J are TRBV23-1 and TRBJ1-1, with TRBD1 matching 7 bases. TRBV23-1 is labeled an ORF, and its function is uncertain. The J segment lost 1 base and the V segment lost 4 bases, leaving 12 bases of the junction unmatched. The CDR3 runs 17 residues. CDR3 nucleotides: TGCGCCAGCAGTCGGTCCCGGGACAGCCTCCGGAACACTGAAGCTTTCTTT. It encodes CASSRSRDSLRNTEAFF.

Regarding this clone: Other DNA sequences in this sample translate to the same CDR3. The chain links TRBV9 to TRBJ1-3, with D tentatively TRBD1 (5 bases). The V end lost 2 bases, the J end lost 3 bases, and 6 bases lay between the germline ends. Germline CDR1 and CDR2: SGDLS and YYNGEE. CDR3 size: 13 residues. The DNA of the CDR3 is TGTGCCAGCAGCGTTGGGGGTGGAAACACCATATATTTT. This gives the protein CASSVGGGNTIYF.

In its sample, this clone was seen once. The V call is TRBV7-2, the J call TRBJ1-2, with D hard to call. Trimming left V 2 bases short and J 2 bases short, with 6 bases between. CDR3 length: 13 amino acids. Germline CDR1 reads SGHTA; CDR2 reads FQGNSA. In DNA form, the CDR3 reads TGTGCCAGCAGCTTAAGTCCGAACTATGGCTACACCTTC. Its protein product is CASSLSPNYGYTF.

The chain recombines TRBV4-2 with TRBJ2-7; 8 bases are a match to TRBD2. Germline CDR1 is LGHNA and CDR2 is YNFKEQ. With 1 base clipped from V and 7 bases from J, the junction kept 9 bases outside the gene matches. CDR3 length equals 15 residues. The CDR3 loop is CASSQGAGGFPEQYF. The CDR3 DNA is TGTGCCAGCAGCCAAGGGGCGGGAGGTTTCCCTGAGCAGTACTTC.

The chain uses TRBV7-6 and TRBJ2-2; a possible D gene is TRBD1 (6 bases). CDR3 length: 17 amino acids. Trimming took off 4 bases at V and 5 bases at J, with 20 bases between the two ends. The germline CDR1 and CDR2 sequences are SGHVS and FNYEAQ. The CDR3 region is CASSSTRDTTPTGELFF. CDR3 bases: TGTGCCAGCAGCTCAACCCGGGACACCACTCCGACCGGGGAGCTGTTTTTT.

This rearrangement joins TRBV6-1 to TRBJ2-1; 9 bases agree with TRBD2. The CDR3 has 14 residues. Germline V gene sequence: CDR1 MNHNS, CDR2 SASEGT. After removal of 6 bases from V and 9 bases from J, the junction contained 9 bases not matched to a gene. CDR3 sequence reads: CASSPRGGTAEQFF. The CDR3 bases are TGTGCCAGCAGCCCGCGGGGGGGCACGGCTGAGCAGTTCTTC.

J is TRBJ1-2 and V is TRBV19, with 9 bases aligning to TRBD1. J gave up 4 bases and V 6 bases, and 9 bases lay outside the gene matches. The CDR3 is 15 amino acids. Germline V CDR1 and CDR2: LNHDA, SQIVND (reference sequence). CDR3 amino acids: CASRSPGTGLYGYTF. CDR3 coding DNA: TGTGCCAGTAGAAGTCCGGGGACAGGGCTCTATGGCTACACCTTC.

This clone has more than one count but fewer than ten. The chain employs TRBV6-4 and TRBJ2-3, with 12 bases aligning to TRBD2. The CDR3 loop spans 15 amino acids. The germline CDR1 and CDR2 sequences are MRHNA and SNTAGT. J was trimmed by 1 base and V by 4 bases; bases with no gene match: 0. The CDR3 coding sequence is TGTGCCAGCAGTGGGACTAGCGGGGGCACAGATACGCAGTATTTT. Translating gives CASSGTSGGTDTQYF.

This chain joins TRBV7-3 and TRBJ2-2; a possible D gene is TRBD1 (6 bases). The CDR3 extends over 15 amino acids. Trimming cost V 3 bases and J 4 bases, with 12 bases left between them. The V gene's germline CDR1 is SGHTA and CDR2 FQGTGA. CDR3 region: CASSFRGSGTGELFF. Written as DNA, the CDR3 is TGTGCCAGCAGCTTTAGGGGGTCGGGCACCGGGGAGCTGTTTTTT. The full variable domain, in which reference TRBV7-3 and TRBJ2-2 provide the parts outside the CDR3, is GAGVSQTPSNKVTEKGKYVELRCDPISGHTALYWYRQSLGQGPEFLIYFQGTGAADDSGLPNDRFFAVRPEGSVSTLKIQRTERGDSAVYLCASSFRGSGTGELFFGEGSRLTVL.

This clone was observed a handful of times. This chain uses TRBV4-2 with TRBJ2-7; D might be TRBD2 (7 bases). CDR1 and CDR2 from the germline V gene are LGHNA and YNFKEQ. V was trimmed by 6 bases and J by 7 bases, leaving 25 bases between them. The CDR3 is made up of 16 amino acids. This CDR3 reads CASRGGAPTPYGEQYF. CDR3 sequence (DNA): TGTGCCAGCAGGGGGGGGGCCCCAACACCGTACGGGGAGCAGTACTTC.

This chain uses TRBV5-6 with TRBJ2-6, with D possibly TRBD2 on 5 matching bases. The CDR3 totals 17 residues. Trimming cost V 6 bases and J 4 bases, with 20 bases left between them. Looked up from germline, CDR1 is SGHDT and CDR2 is YYEEEE. The CDR3 DNA follows: TGTGCCAGCAATAGGGCGGGCACCTTCGGGGGGGCCAACGTCCTGACTTTC. Its protein is CASNRAGTFGGANVLTF.

The chain combines TRBV6-6 with TRBJ2-2, with D possibly TRBD2 on 5 matching bases. Trimming removed 2 bases from V and 6 bases from J, with 10 bases in between. Per germline, CDR1 MNHNY and CDR2 SVGAGI (reference sequence). This CDR3 is built from 14 residues. CDR3 loop: CASSYGWGAGELFF. In DNA, the CDR3 is TGTGCCAGCAGTTACGGCTGGGGAGCCGGGGAGCTGTTTTTT.

J is TRBJ2-7 and V is TRBV27; D not resolved. Trimming pared 2 bases from V and 2 bases from J, leaving 13 bases between. The CDR3 has 15 residues. Germline loops: CDR1 MNHEY, CDR2 SMNVEV (reference sequence). CDR3: CASSLGPEIAYEQYF. The CDR3 coding sequence is TGTGCCAGCAGTTTAGGTCCCGAGATCGCCTACGAGCAGTACTTC.

The rearrangement joins TRBV9 to TRBJ1-5, with D unresolved. The germline V gene has CDR1 SGDLS and CDR2 YYNGEE. The germline V and J ends were trimmed by 4 bases and 0 bases, with 5 bases remaining between them. The CDR3 totals 13 residues. CDR3 protein: CASSRNSNQPQHF. DNA for the CDR3: TGTGCCAGCAGCCGCAATAGCAATCAGCCCCAGCATTTT.

The rearrangement links TRBV6-6 to TRBJ2-7; 7 nucleotides align to TRBD2. The CDR3 totals 13 residues. Per germline, CDR1 MNHNY and CDR2 SVGAGI (reference sequence). The trim removed 5 bases at V and 3 bases at J, leaving 4 bases unmatched. The CDR3 spells CASSRPSGYEQYF. The CDR3 DNA follows: TGTGCCAGCAGTCGCCCTAGCGGCTACGAGCAGTACTTC.

The rearrangement links TRBV18 to TRBJ1-1; D not resolved. The CDR3 spans 13 residues. V was clipped by 3 bases and J by 1 base, with 6 bases between them. Germline CDR1 is KGHSH and CDR2 is LQKENI. CDR3 in amino acids: CASSPAQNTEAFF. CDR3 bases: TGTGCCAGCTCACCCGCCCAGAACACTGAAGCTTTCTTT. The full variable domain, with the rest looked up from reference TRBV18 and TRBJ1-1, is NAGVMQNPRHLVRRRGQEARLRCSPMKGHSHVYWYRQLPEEGLKFMVYLQKENIIDESGMPKERFSAEFPKEGPSILRIQQVVRGDSAAYFCASSPAQNTEAFFGQGTRLTVV.

The J gene is TRBJ1-1, the V gene TRBV27; 11 nucleotides align to TRBD1. This CDR3 contains 15 residues. The V gene end was trimmed by 1 base and the J gene end by 5 bases; junction bases not matched to a gene: 3. Germline CDR1 and CDR2: MNHEY and SMNVEV (reference sequence). CDR3 bases: TGTGCCAGCAGTTTATGGGGACAGGGGGGGACTGAAGCTTTCTTT. Its protein is CASSLWGQGGTEAFF.

V usage is TRBV6-4 and J usage is TRBJ2-1; 10 bases line up with TRBD1. Looked up from germline, CDR1 is MRHNA and CDR2 is SNTAGT. Germline trimming cut 3 bases from V and 4 bases from J; bases unmatched to any gene: 6. This CDR3 is built from 16 residues. Written as DNA, the CDR3 is TGTGCCAGCAGTGAGCGCGGGGGACAGGGGTACAATGAGCAGTTCTTC. Amino acid sequence: CASSERGGQGYNEQFF.

The gene calls are TRBV5-1 and TRBJ2-5; 10 nucleotides align to TRBD1. The CDR3 has 14 amino acids. Germline V gene sequence: CDR1 SGHRS, CDR2 YFSETQ. Trimming cost V 4 bases and J 4 bases; bases outside gene matches: 4. CDR3: CASSPRTGGETQYF. The CDR3 nucleotides are TGCGCCAGCAGCCCCCGGACAGGGGGAGAGACCCAGTACTTC.

V and J are TRBV19 and TRBJ2-3, with D possibly being TRBD1 or TRBD2 (5 bases each). Germline assignment: CDR1 LNHDA and CDR2 SQIVND (reference sequence). CDR3 size: 15 residues. V was pared by 5 bases and J by 0 bases, with 12 bases between. The CDR3 loop reads CASSAGTGSTDTQYF. The DNA for the CDR3 is TGTGCCAGTAGTGCCGGGACGGGGAGCACAGATACGCAGTATTTT.

The chain recombines TRBV7-2 with TRBJ2-2; D may match TRBD1 or TRBD2 (5 bases each). Germline V gene data show CDR1 as SGHTA and CDR2 as FQGNSA. The CDR3 is 16 amino acids. V was shortened by 5 bases and J by 7 bases, with 20 bases between the two germline ends. CDR3 region: CASSLGTGEGSGELFF. DNA of the CDR3: TGTGCCAGCAGCCTCGGGACCGGCGAAGGGAGCGGGGAGCTGTTTTTT.

The chain has TRBV6-5 and TRBJ1-5, with TRBD1 identical over 9 bases. Germline-derived CDR1 and CDR2 are MNHEY and SVGAGI. The CDR3 runs 14 residues. Losses at the gene ends were 9 bases for V and 3 bases for J; bases not matched to a gene: 6. The CDR3 sequence: CASQTGGSNQPQHF. The CDR3 bases are TGTGCCAGTCAAACAGGGGGCTCCAATCAGCCCCAGCATTTT.

This clone was recorded once. This rearrangement joins TRBV18 to TRBJ1-4, with D possibly matching TRBD1 (5 bases). V lost 3 bases to trimming and J lost 7 bases, with 6 bases between them. Per germline, CDR1 KGHSH and CDR2 LQKENI. The CDR3 covers 12 residues. This CDR3 is CASSPGGEKLFF. The CDR3 DNA reads as TGTGCCAGCTCACCTGGGGGTGAAAAACTGTTTTTT.

This rearrangement joins TRBV7-9 to TRBJ2-7; D is unclear. Trimming shortened V by 6 bases and J by 7 bases, and 16 bases separated the two germline ends. CDR1 is SEHNR, CDR2 FQNEAQ, per germline (reference sequence). The CDR3 loop spans 13 amino acids. The CDR3 reads CASSLTGPMEQYF. CDR3 sequence (DNA): TGTGCCAGCAGTCTTACGGGCCCGATGGAGCAGTACTTC.

The chain recombines TRBV28 with TRBJ2-7; 10 bases map to TRBD1. CDR1 MDHEN and CDR2 SYDVKM come from the germline V gene. V lost 7 bases to trimming and J lost 3 bases; unmatched junction nucleotides: 3. This CDR3 comprises 13 residues. The CDR3 coding sequence is TGTGCCAGCATCTGGACAGGGGGCTACGAGCAGTACTTC. This codes for CASIWTGGYEQYF.

This clone was seen once. V and J are TRBV7-6 and TRBJ2-7; D call uncertain. Trimming removed 2 bases from V and 3 bases from J, with 5 bases in between. Germline-derived CDR1 and CDR2 are SGHVS and FNYEAQ. This CDR3 region has 12 residues. CDR3 in DNA: TGTGCCAGCAGCTTAACGGACTACGAGCAGTACTTC. The encoded protein is CASSLTDYEQYF.